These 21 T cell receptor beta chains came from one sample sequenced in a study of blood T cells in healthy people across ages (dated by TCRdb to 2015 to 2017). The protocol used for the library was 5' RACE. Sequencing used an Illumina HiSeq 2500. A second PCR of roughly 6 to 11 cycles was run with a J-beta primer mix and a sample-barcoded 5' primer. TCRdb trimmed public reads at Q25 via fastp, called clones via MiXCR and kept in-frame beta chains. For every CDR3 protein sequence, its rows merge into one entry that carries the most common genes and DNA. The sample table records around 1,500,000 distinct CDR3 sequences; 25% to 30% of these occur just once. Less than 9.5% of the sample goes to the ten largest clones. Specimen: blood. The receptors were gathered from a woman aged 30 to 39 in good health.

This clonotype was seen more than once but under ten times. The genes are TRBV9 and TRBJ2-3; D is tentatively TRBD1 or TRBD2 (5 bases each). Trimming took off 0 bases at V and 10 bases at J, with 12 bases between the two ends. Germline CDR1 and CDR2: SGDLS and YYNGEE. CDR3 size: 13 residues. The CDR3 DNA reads TGTGCCAGCAGCGTAGCGGGGACGTCTCCGCAGTATTTT. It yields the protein CASSVAGTSPQYF.

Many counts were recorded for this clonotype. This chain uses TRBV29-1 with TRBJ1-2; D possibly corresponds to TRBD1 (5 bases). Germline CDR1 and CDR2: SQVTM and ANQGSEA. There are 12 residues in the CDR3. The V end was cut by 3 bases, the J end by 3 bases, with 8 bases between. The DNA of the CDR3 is TGCAGCGTTGAGGAGACAGACTATGGCTACACCTTC. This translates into CSVEETDYGYTF. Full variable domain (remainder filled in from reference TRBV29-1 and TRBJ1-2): SAVISQKPSRDICQRGTSLTIQCQVDSQVTMMFWYRQQPGQSLTLIATANQGSEATYESGFVIDKFPISRPNLTFSTLTVSNMSPEDSSIYLCSVEETDYGYTFGSGTRLTVV.

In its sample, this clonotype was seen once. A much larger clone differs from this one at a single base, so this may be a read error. The CDR3 DNA follows: TGCAGTGCTAGAGATAAACGATCGGGGGAGACCCAGTTCTTC. Its protein is CSARDKRSGETQFF. The V call is TRBV20-1, the J call TRBJ2-1; TRBD2 might be the D (6 bases). CDR1 is DFQATT, CDR2 SNEGSKA, per germline (reference sequence). The CDR3 is made up of 14 amino acids. Trimming took 0 bases from V and 13 from J, leaving 19 bases between them.

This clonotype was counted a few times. The DNA of the CDR3 is TGCAGTGCCGTAGGACAGGGCCAAGAGACCCAGTACTTC. Amino acids: CSAVGQGQETQYF. The chain combines TRBV20-1 with TRBJ2-7; 8 nucleotides agree with TRBD1. The J call is uncertain, as TRBJ2-5 better fits the DNA end. This CDR3 is 13 amino acids long. Germline CDR1 is DFQATT and CDR2 is SNEGSKA (reference sequence).

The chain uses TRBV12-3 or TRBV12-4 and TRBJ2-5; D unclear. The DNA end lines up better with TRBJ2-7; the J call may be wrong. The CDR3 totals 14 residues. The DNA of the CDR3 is TGTGCCAGCAGGCCCCGGGTGAGCGCCGACGAGCAGTACTTC. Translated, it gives CASRPRVSADEQYF.

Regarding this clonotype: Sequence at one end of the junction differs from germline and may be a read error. The CDR3 DNA is TGTGCCGGCAGTTACCTGGGTAGCGGACCCACAGATACGCAGTATTTT. Protein product: CAGSYLGSGPTDTQYF. The gene calls are TRBV6-5 and TRBJ2-3, with D possibly TRBD2 on 6 matching bases. The CDR3 length is 16 residues. Looked up from germline, CDR1 is MNHEY and CDR2 is SVGAGI.

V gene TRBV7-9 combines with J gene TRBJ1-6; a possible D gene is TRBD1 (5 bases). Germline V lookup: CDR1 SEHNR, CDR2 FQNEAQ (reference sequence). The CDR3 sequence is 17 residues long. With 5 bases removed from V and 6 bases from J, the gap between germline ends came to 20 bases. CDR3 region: CASSPPGGSGSNSPLHF. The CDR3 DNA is TGTGCCAGCAGCCCACCCGGGGGATCCGGGAGTAATTCACCCCTCCACTTT.

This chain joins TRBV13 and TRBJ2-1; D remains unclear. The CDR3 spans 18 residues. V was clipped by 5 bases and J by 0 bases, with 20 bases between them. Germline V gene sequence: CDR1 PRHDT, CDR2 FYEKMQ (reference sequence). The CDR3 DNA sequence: TGTGCCAGCAGCCCGGACCCAAATCTAACGGACTCCTACAATGAGCAGTTCTTC. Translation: CASSPDPNLTDSYNEQFF.

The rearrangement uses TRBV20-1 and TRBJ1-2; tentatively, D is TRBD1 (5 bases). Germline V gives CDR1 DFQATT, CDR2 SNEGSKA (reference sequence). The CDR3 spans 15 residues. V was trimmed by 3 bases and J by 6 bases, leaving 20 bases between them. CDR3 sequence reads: CSASLPIPGHNGYTF. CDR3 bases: TGCAGTGCTAGCCTCCCCATCCCAGGGCATAATGGCTACACCTTC.

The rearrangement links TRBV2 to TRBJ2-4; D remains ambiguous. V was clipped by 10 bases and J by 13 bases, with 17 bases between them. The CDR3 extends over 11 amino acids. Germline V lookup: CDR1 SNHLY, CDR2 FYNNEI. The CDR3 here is CATQFGYEQYF. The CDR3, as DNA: TGTGCCACCCAGTTCGGTTATGAGCAGTACTTC.

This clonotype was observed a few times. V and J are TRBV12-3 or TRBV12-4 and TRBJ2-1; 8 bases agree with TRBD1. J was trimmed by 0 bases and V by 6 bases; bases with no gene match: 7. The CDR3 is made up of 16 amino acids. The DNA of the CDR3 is TGTGCCAGCAGGTCCACTGGGACAGGCTCCTACAATGAGCAGTTCTTC. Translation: CASRSTGTGSYNEQFF.

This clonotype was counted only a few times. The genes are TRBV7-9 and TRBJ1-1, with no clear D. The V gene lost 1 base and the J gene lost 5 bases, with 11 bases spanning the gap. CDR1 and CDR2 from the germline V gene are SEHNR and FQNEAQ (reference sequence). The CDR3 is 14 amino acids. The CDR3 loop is CASSLGPGKTEAFF. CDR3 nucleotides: TGTGCCAGCAGCTTAGGGCCAGGCAAGACTGAAGCTTTCTTT.

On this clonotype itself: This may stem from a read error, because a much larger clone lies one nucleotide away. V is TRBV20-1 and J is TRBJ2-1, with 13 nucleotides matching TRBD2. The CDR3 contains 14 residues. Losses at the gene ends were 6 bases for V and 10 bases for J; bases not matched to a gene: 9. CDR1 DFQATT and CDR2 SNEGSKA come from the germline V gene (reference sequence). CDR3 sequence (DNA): TGCAGTGCAGGTCGACTAGCGGGAGGTTACGAGCAGTTCTTC. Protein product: CSAGRLAGGYEQFF.

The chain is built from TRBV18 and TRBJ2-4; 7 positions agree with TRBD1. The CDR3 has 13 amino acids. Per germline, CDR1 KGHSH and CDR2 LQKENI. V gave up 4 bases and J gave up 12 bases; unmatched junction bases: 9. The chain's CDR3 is CASSQGQTYDQYF. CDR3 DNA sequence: TGTGCCAGCTCACAGGGACAGACCTACGATCAGTACTTC.

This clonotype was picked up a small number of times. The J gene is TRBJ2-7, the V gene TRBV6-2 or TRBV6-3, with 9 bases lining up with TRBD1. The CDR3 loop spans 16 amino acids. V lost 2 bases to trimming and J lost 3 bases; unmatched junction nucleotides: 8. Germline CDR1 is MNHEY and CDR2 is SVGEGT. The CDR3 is CASSYEGQGRRYEQYF. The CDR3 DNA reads TGTGCCAGCAGTTACGAGGGACAGGGAAGGCGCTACGAGCAGTACTTC.

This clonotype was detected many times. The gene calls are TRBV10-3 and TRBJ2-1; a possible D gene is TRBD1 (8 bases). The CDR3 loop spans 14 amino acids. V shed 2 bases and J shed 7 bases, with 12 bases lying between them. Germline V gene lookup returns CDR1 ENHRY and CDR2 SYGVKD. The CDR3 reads CAISETGGGNEQFF. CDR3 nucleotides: TGTGCCATCAGTGAGACAGGGGGGGGAAATGAGCAGTTCTTC.

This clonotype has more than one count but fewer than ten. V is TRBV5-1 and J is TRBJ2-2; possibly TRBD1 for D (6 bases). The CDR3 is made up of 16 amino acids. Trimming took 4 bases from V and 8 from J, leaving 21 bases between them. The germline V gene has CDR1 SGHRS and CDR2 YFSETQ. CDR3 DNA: TGCGCCAGCAGCCCTGAACAGGGTATGCGAGTTGGGGAGCTGTTTTTT. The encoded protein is CASSPEQGMRVGELFF.

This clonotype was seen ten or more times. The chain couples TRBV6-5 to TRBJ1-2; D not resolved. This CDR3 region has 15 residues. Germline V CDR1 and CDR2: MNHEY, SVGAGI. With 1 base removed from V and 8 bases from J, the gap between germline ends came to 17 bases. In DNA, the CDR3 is TGTGCCAGCAGTTACTTGCCCGCTTCAGGCCGGGGCTACACCTTC. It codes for CASSYLPASGRGYTF.

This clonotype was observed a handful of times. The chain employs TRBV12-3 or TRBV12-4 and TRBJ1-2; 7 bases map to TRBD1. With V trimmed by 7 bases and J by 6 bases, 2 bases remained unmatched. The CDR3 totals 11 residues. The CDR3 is CASTQGDGYTF. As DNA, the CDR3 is TGTGCCAGCACCCAGGGGGATGGCTACACCTTC.

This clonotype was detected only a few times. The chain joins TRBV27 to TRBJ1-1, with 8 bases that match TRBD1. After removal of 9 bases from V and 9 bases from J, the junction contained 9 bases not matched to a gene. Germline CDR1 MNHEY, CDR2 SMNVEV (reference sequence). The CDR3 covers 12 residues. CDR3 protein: CASRQGTLKAFF. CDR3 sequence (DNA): TGTGCCAGTCGACAGGGGACTCTTAAAGCTTTCTTT.

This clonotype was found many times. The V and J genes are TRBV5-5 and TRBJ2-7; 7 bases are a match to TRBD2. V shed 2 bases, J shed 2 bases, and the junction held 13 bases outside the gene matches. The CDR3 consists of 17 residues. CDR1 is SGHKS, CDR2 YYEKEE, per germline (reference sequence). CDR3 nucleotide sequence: TGTGCCAGCAGCTTCGGGGGGATTCAGGGTAGGACCTACGAGCAGTACTTC. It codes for CASSFGGIQGRTYEQYF.